The 23 T cell receptor beta chains listed next were all sequenced from one sample in a study of OX40 agonist ivuxolimab in advanced cancers. The library was obtained by the immunoSEQ multiplex PCR assay. TCRdb re-hosts the immuneACCESS table, in-frame sequences only. Its copies lack some clones; in the studies checked, an unresolved V gene accounts for under half of them, and the cause for the rest is not known. In this sample the table shows 65,000 to 70,000 clones, about 84% of which occur a single time. The ten largest make up approximately 10% of the sample. The material was CD4+ or CD8+ T cells sorted from blood, obtained in a trial of the OX40 agonist ivuxolimab. Receptor source: an adult with an advanced solid tumor such as melanoma, head and neck, liver or kidney cancer.

The V and J genes are TRBV9 and TRBJ1-1; possible D gene TRBD1, 6 bases. The germline CDR1 and CDR2 sequences are SGDLS and YYNGEE. The CDR3 contains 17 residues. Trimming removed 3 bases at V and 2 bases at J, with 20 bases between. CDR3 DNA sequence: TGTGCCAGCAGCGATAGTATGGGGGCGCAGGCAAACACTGAAGCTTTCTTT. Encoded protein: CASSDSMGAQANTEAFF. The full variable domain, rest sourced from reference TRBV9 and TRBJ1-1, is DSGVTQTPKHLITATGQRVTLRCSPRSGDLSVYWYQQSLDQGLQFLIQYYNGEERAKGNILERFSAQQFPDLHSELNLSSLELGDSALYFCASSDSMGAQANTEAFFGQGTRLTVV.

The rearrangement uses TRBV18 and TRBJ1-1; 7 bases fit TRBD1. Germline CDR1 is KGHSH and CDR2 is LQKENI. The CDR3 covers 17 residues. V lost 4 bases, J lost 2 bases, and 13 bases stayed unmatched. This CDR3 reads CASSRSQTGRRNTEAFF. The CDR3 bases are TGTGCCAGCTCACGGAGTCAGACAGGGAGGCGAAACACTGAAGCTTTCTTT.

This clone is a singleton in its sample. V is TRBV10-3 and J is TRBJ2-2, with a weak D call TRBD2 (6 bases). The CDR3 is 15 amino acids. Germline CDR1 reads ENHRY; CDR2 reads SYGVKD. V was trimmed by 0 bases and J by 5 bases, leaving 10 bases between them. The CDR3: CAISESKGRTGELFF. DNA of the CDR3: TGTGCCATCAGTGAGTCAAAGGGGAGGACCGGGGAGCTGTTTTTT.

The chain employs TRBV5-1 and TRBJ2-2, with TRBD1 identical over 7 bases. The CDR3 length is 14 residues. In germline, CDR1 is SGHRS, CDR2 YFSETQ. The trim removed 1 base at V and 5 bases at J, leaving 2 bases unmatched. In DNA form, the CDR3 reads TGCGCCAGCAGCTTGAAACAGGGGACCGGGGAGCTGTTTTTT. It specifies CASSLKQGTGELFF.

The chain joins TRBV30 to TRBJ2-1; 9 bases are shared with TRBD2. With V trimmed by 4 bases and J by 14 bases, 12 bases remained unmatched. The CDR3 has 13 amino acids. Per germline, CDR1 GTSNPN and CDR2 SVGIG (reference sequence). The CDR3 sequence is CAWKTARGGAEFF. In nucleotides, the CDR3 is TGTGCCTGGAAAACGGCACGCGGGGGGGCAGAGTTCTTC.

The chain joins TRBV10-3 to TRBJ2-5; D may be TRBD1 (5 bases). The V end lost 3 bases, the J end lost 1 base, and 12 bases lay between the germline ends. Germline V gene lookup returns CDR1 ENHRY and CDR2 SYGVKD. The CDR3 spans 15 residues. The DNA for the CDR3 is TGTGCCATCAGTGACTACGTAAGGGGCCAAGAGACCCAGTACTTC. Translated, it gives CAISDYVRGQETQYF.

The chain is built from TRBV2 and TRBJ2-7; no clear D. The CDR3 covers 13 residues. Trimming pared 6 bases from V and 2 bases from J, leaving 11 bases between. CDR1 is SNHLY, CDR2 FYNNEI, per germline. The CDR3 sequence is CASRVQYPYEQYV. The CDR3 nucleotides read TGTGCCAGCAGGGTACAGTATCCCTACGAGCAGTACGTC.

This clone was counted only a few times. The same CDR3 can be traced to other DNA sequences in this sample. The V call is TRBV11-1, the J call TRBJ2-5; TRBD1 is a possible D gene (6 bases). The CDR3 contains 12 residues. The germline gives CDR1 SGHAT, CDR2 FQDESV (reference sequence). Trimming removed 3 bases from V and 5 bases from J, with 7 bases in between. DNA for the CDR3: TGTGCCAGCAGCTTGCAGGGGGAGACCCAGTACTTC. As protein: CASSLQGETQYF.

The chain combines TRBV4-2 with TRBJ1-3; D uncertain. The CDR3 runs to 13 residues. Deletions cut 1 base from V and 8 bases from J, with 9 bases between. Germline V CDR1 and CDR2: LGHNA, YNFKEQ. As DNA, the CDR3 is TGTGCCAGCAGCCAAGCGCCGGACGACACCATATATTTT. Encoded protein: CASSQAPDDTIYF.

The V call is TRBV6-1, the J call TRBJ2-6; the D gene is possibly TRBD1 (6 bases). Germline CDR1 is MNHNS and CDR2 is SASEGT. With 3 bases removed from V and 4 bases from J, the gap between germline ends came to 19 bases. The CDR3 spans 18 residues. The CDR3 here is CASSDPVGTSLGANVLTF. The CDR3 DNA sequence: TGTGCCAGCAGTGATCCCGTGGGGACATCACTCGGGGCCAACGTCCTGACTTTC.

The chain links TRBV27 to TRBJ1-4; 8 bases agree with TRBD1. The J segment lost 7 bases and the V segment lost 5 bases, leaving 9 bases of the junction unmatched. This CDR3 spans 15 amino acids. The V gene's germline CDR1 is MNHEY and CDR2 SMNVEV (reference sequence). Here the CDR3 reads CASSPLQGGGEKLFF. The CDR3 DNA reads as TGTGCCAGCAGTCCATTACAGGGGGGAGGTGAAAAACTGTTTTTT.

The chain is built from TRBV29-1 and TRBJ2-2; 7 nucleotides line up with TRBD1. The CDR3 length is 18 residues. Germline loops: CDR1 SQVTM, CDR2 ANQGSEA. The J segment lost 0 bases and the V segment lost 5 bases, leaving 15 bases of the junction unmatched. CDR3 loop: CSVPSSGGPHANTGELFF. CDR3 nucleotide sequence: TGCAGCGTTCCCTCCTCAGGGGGTCCCCACGCGAACACCGGGGAGCTGTTTTTT.

This chain connects TRBV19 to TRBJ1-5; TRBD1 matches at 7 bases. The trim removed 6 bases at V and 2 bases at J, leaving 10 bases unmatched. The CDR3 spans 16 residues. CDR1 LNHDA and CDR2 SQIVND come from the germline V gene (reference sequence). Here the CDR3 reads CASRARGQDGNQPQHF. CDR3 bases: TGTGCCAGTAGAGCTAGGGGGCAAGATGGCAATCAGCCCCAGCATTTT.

The genes are TRBV7-9 and TRBJ2-5, with D possibly TRBD2 on 5 matching bases. Matching the DNA end better, TRBJ2-7 makes the J call doubtful. The CDR3 runs to 15 residues. CDR1 and CDR2 from the germline V gene are SEHNR and FQNEAQ (reference sequence). The CDR3 DNA reads TGTGCCAGCAGCTTGCTTTCTGGCGGGTCCTACGAGCAGTACTTC. Its translation: CASSLLSGGSYEQYF.

V and J are TRBV4-3 and TRBJ1-2; no clear D. This CDR3 comprises 15 residues. V was pared by 0 bases and J by 5 bases, with 13 bases between. From germline, CDR1 is LGHNA and CDR2 YSLEER. CDR3 region: CASSQEWSSRYGYTF. CDR3 DNA sequence: TGCGCCAGCAGCCAAGAGTGGTCCAGCCGTTATGGCTACACCTTC.

This rearrangement joins TRBV19 to TRBJ1-1; D is ambiguous. Trimming took 3 bases from V and 4 from J, leaving 9 bases between them. Germline V lookup: CDR1 LNHDA, CDR2 SQIVND (reference sequence). The CDR3 extends over 13 amino acids. This chain's CDR3 is CASSISSFTEAFF. CDR3 nucleotide sequence: TGTGCCAGTAGTATTAGCTCGTTCACTGAAGCTTTCTTT.

This clone was observed a few times. The chain employs TRBV2 and TRBJ2-4; D possibly corresponds to TRBD2 (6 bases). The V gene's germline CDR1 is SNHLY and CDR2 FYNNEI. This CDR3 has 14 amino acids. V was trimmed by 5 bases and J by 5 bases, leaving 13 bases between them. The CDR3, as DNA: TGTGCCAGCAGTTTCGCCGGGGGTGAAAACATTCAGTACTTC. This codes for CASSFAGGENIQYF.

The rearrangement uses TRBV5-4 and TRBJ2-4; D may be TRBD1 (5 bases). CDR1 and CDR2 from the germline V gene are SGHNT and YYREEE (reference sequence). V shed 2 bases and J shed 7 bases, with 13 bases lying between them. The CDR3 is 14 amino acids. The CDR3 reads CASSLSIGVNIQYF. For the CDR3, the DNA is TGTGCCAGCAGCTTAAGTATAGGGGTGAACATTCAGTACTTC.

The rearrangement links TRBV19 to TRBJ2-5; 8 nucleotides agree with TRBD2. TRBJ2-7 explains the end of the DNA better; the J call may be wrong. CDR1 is LNHDA, CDR2 SQIVND, per germline (reference sequence). The CDR3 has 14 residues. The CDR3 coding sequence is TGTGCCAGTAGTATAGGAACCACTAGCGGCGAGCAGTACTTC. This translates into CASSIGTTSGEQYF.

This clone was seen a handful of times. The chain recombines TRBV28 with TRBJ1-5; tentative D call: TRBD1 (5 bases). The ends were cut back, 8 bases at V and 8 bases at J, with 16 bases in the middle. The CDR3 covers 13 residues. Germline V gene sequence: CDR1 MDHEN, CDR2 SYDVKM. CDR3 nucleotide sequence: TGTGCCAGCGGGGCAGGTGGCCGAGAGCCCCAGCATTTT. This codes for CASGAGGREPQHF.

The gene calls are TRBV30 and TRBJ1-1; no reliable D call. The V gene lost 3 bases and the J gene lost 4 bases, with 9 bases spanning the gap. Germline V lookup: CDR1 GTSNPN, CDR2 SVGIG (reference sequence). This CDR3 is 12 amino acids long. CDR3 in amino acids: CAWSVTVTEAFF. Here the CDR3 DNA reads TGTGCCTGGAGCGTAACGGTCACTGAAGCTTTCTTT. The full variable domain, its missing parts supplied by reference TRBV30 and TRBJ1-1, is SQTIHQWPATLVQPVGSPLSLECTVEGTSNPNLYWYRQAAGRGLQLLFYSVGIGQISSEVPQNLSASRPQDRQFILSSKKLLLSDSGFYLCAWSVTVTEAFFGQGTRLTVV.

V gene TRBV9 combines with J gene TRBJ1-1; D perhaps matches TRBD1 (5 bases). The V gene lost 5 bases and the J gene lost 0 bases, with 11 bases spanning the gap. This CDR3 is built from 14 residues. Germline V gives CDR1 SGDLS, CDR2 YYNGEE. The CDR3 spells CASSPGNLNTEAFF. CDR3 in DNA: TGTGCCAGCAGTCCAGGGAACCTGAACACTGAAGCTTTCTTT.

The V call is TRBV7-9, the J call TRBJ2-3; TRBD2 is a possible D gene (6 bases). The CDR3 contains 13 residues. V gave up 3 bases and J gave up 9 bases, with 13 bases separating them. Germline CDR1 SEHNR, CDR2 FQNEAQ (reference sequence). CDR3 protein: CASSFGGSGTQYF. In DNA form, the CDR3 reads TGTGCCAGCAGCTTTGGGGGGTCTGGCACGCAGTATTTT.